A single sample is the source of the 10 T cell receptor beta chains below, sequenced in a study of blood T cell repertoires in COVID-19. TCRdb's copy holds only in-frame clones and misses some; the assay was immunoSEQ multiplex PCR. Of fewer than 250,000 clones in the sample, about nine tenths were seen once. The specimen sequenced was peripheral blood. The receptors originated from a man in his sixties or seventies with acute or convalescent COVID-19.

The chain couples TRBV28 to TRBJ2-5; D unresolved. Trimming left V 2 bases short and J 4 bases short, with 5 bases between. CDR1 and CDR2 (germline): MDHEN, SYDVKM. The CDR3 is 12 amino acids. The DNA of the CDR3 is TGTGCCAGCAGTTTACGAGGAGAGACCCAGTACTTC. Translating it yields CASSLRGETQYF.

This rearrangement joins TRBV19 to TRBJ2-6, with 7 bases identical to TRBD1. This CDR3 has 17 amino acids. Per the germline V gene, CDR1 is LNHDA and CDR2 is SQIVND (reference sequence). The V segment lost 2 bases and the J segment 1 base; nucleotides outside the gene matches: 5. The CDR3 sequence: CASSIRGGASGANVLTF. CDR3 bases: TGTGCCAGTAGTATAAGAGGGGGCGCATCTGGGGCCAACGTCCTGACTTTC.

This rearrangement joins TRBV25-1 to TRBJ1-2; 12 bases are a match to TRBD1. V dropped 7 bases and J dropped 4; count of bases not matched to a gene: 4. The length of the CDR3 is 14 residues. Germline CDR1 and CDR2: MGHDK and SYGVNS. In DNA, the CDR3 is TGTGCCAGCAATCCGGGACAGGGGGCCTATGGCTACACCTTC. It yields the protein CASNPGQGAYGYTF.

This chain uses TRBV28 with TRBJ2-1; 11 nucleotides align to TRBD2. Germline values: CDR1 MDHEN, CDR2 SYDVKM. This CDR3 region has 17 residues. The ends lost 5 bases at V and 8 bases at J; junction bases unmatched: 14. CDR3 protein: CASSPRFGTSGPHEQFF. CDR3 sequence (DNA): TGTGCCAGCAGTCCAAGGTTTGGGACTAGCGGCCCTCATGAGCAGTTCTTC. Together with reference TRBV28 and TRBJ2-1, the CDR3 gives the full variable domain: DVKVTQSSRYLVKRTGEKVFLECVQDMDHENMFWYRQDPGLGLRLIYFSYDVKMKEKGDIPEGYSVSREKKERFSLILESASTNQTSMYLCASSPRFGTSGPHEQFFGPGTRLTVL.

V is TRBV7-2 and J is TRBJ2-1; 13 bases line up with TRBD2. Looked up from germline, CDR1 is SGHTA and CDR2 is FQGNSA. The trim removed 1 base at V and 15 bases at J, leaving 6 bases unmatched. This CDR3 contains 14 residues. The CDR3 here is CASSLGTSGSRWFF. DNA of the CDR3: TGTGCCAGCAGCTTAGGGACTAGCGGGAGTCGGTGGTTCTTC.

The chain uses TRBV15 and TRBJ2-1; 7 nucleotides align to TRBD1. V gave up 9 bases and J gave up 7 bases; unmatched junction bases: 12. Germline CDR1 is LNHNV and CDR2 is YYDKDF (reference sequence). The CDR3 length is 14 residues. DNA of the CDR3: TGTGCCACAACGGGACAGTATTCCAGGAATGAGCAGTTCTTC. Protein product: CATTGQYSRNEQFF.

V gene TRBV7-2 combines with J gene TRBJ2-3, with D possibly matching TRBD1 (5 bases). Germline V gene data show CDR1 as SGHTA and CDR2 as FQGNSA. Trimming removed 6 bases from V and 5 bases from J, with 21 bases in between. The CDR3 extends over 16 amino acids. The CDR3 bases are TGTGCCAGCAGATATCACAGGACCTCCGGAAGAGATACGCAGTATTTT. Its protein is CASRYHRTSGRDTQYF.

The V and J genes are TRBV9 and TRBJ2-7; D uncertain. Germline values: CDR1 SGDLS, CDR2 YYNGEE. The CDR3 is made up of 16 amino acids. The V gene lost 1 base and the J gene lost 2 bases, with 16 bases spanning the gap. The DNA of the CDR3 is TGTGCCAGCAGCGTATCCCCAACAAAGTCCACCTACGAGCAGTACTTC. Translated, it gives CASSVSPTKSTYEQYF.

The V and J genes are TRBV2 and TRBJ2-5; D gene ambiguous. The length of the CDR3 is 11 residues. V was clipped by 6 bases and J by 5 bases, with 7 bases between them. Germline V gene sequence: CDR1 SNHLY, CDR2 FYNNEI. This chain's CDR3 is CASRLHETQYF. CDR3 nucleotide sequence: TGTGCCAGCAGGTTACATGAGACCCAGTACTTC.

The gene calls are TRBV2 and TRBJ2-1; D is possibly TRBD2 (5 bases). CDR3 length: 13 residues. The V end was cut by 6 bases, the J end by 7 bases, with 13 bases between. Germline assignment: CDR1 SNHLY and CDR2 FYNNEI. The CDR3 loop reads CASSKEARNEQFF. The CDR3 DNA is TGTGCCAGCAGCAAGGAGGCCAGGAATGAGCAGTTCTTC.